These 25 T cell receptor beta chains came from one sample sequenced in a study of T cells expressing NK-cell markers (dated by TCRdb to the early 2020s). Receptors were amplified or captured by 5' RACE. Sequencing instrument: Illumina HiSeq 2000. TCRdb reprocessed the reads and provides one entry for every CDR3 protein sequence; no DNA is given. In this sample's table one finds under 500,000 distinct CDR3 sequences. 7.3% of the sample is in the top ten clones. The specimen sequenced was blood T cells: a sorted CD56 or NKG2C T cell subset, CD4+ or CD8+ T cells, or bulk PBMC T cells (not recorded which). These receptors all stem from a woman between 18 and 69 years old in good health.

The J gene is TRBJ2-2, the V gene TRBV20-1. CDR3 size: 11 residues. CDR1 DFQATT and CDR2 SNEGSKA come from the germline V gene (reference sequence). CDR3 loop: CSARNGGELFF.

The chain couples TRBV7-6 to TRBJ1-3. CDR1 is SGHVS, CDR2 FNYEAQ, per germline. The CDR3 runs 16 residues. This CDR3 is CASSKSRGTSGNTIYF. Combining the CDR3 with reference TRBV7-6 and TRBJ1-3 gives the whole variable domain GAGVSQSPRYKVTKRGQDVALRCDPISGHVSLYWYRQALGQGPEFLTYFNYEAQQDKSGLPNDRFSAERPEGSISTLTIQRTEQRDSAMYRCASSKSRGTSGNTIYFGEGSWLTVV.

This rearrangement joins TRBV4-3 to TRBJ2-3; the TCRdb D gene call, TRBD1, has no DNA to confirm it. From germline, CDR1 is LGHNA and CDR2 YSLEER. CDR3 size: 15 residues. CDR3 sequence: CASSRRGGRVDTQYF.

The rearrangement joins TRBV5-1 to TRBJ2-7; TCRdb selects TRBD2, and the lack of DNA leaves this call unchecked. The CDR3 totals 19 residues. Looked up from germline, CDR1 is SGHRS and CDR2 is YFSETQ. The CDR3 sequence: CASSGSHRDHSGGRYEQYF.

This chain links TRBV7-2 with TRBJ2-4; TCRdb gives TRBD1 as the D gene, but with no DNA this cannot be confirmed. The CDR3 runs to 14 residues. Germline assignment: CDR1 SGHTA and CDR2 FQGNSA. Here the CDR3 reads CASSRQGAKNIQYF.

J is TRBJ2-1 and V is TRBV20-1; TCRdb calls TRBD2, which cannot be checked without DNA. This CDR3 is built from 14 residues. The germline V gene has CDR1 DFQATT and CDR2 SNEGSKA (reference sequence). CDR3 amino acids: CSARLAGANNEQFF.

This rearrangement joins TRBV12-3 or TRBV12-4 to TRBJ1-5; TCRdb reports TRBD1, a call that lacks DNA to check it against. CDR3 length: 15 residues. The CDR3 loop reads CASSLMPTGNQPQHF.

This chain uses TRBV4-1 with TRBJ2-7; TCRdb returns TRBD2, unconfirmable since there is no DNA. The germline gives CDR1 MGHRA, CDR2 YSYEKL. The CDR3 consists of 18 residues. CDR3 region: CASSQRSGAGGLSYEQYF.

This chain connects TRBV29-1 to TRBJ2-7; TCRdb's D call of TRBD1 is untestable without DNA. Germline V gives CDR1 SQVTM, CDR2 ANQGSEA. The CDR3 has 15 residues. CDR3 loop: CSVEGGTGELHEQYF.

The chain is built from TRBV20-1 and TRBJ2-1; the TCRdb D gene call, TRBD1, has no DNA to confirm it. The CDR3 length is 14 residues. Germline V gene sequence: CDR1 DFQATT, CDR2 SNEGSKA (reference sequence). CDR3 sequence reads: CSARPGGIRSEQFF.

The gene calls are TRBV6-2 or TRBV6-3 and TRBJ2-2; TCRdb indicates TRBD2, and absent DNA this call remains unverified. Germline V gene sequence: CDR1 MNHEY, CDR2 SVGEGT. This CDR3 region has 15 residues. CDR3: CASGPGGGPTGELFF.

The chain combines TRBV5-1 with TRBJ2-2; as DNA is missing, the TRBD1 call by TCRdb cannot be tested. This CDR3 region has 18 residues. Germline assignment: CDR1 SGHRS and CDR2 YFSETQ. The CDR3 sequence is CASSGDRGLNLYTGELFF. Full variable domain (outside the CDR3, taken from reference TRBV5-1 and TRBJ2-2): KAGVTQTPRYLIKTRGQQVTLSCSPISGHRSVSWYQQTPGQGLQFLFEYFSETQRNKGNFPGRFSGRQFSNSRSEMNVSTLELGDSALYLCASSGDRGLNLYTGELFFGEGSRLTVL.

This chain connects TRBV14 to TRBJ2-5; TCRdb lists TRBD2, though no DNA is available to test this call. The CDR3 runs to 15 residues. Germline CDR1 and CDR2: SGHDN and FVKESK. This CDR3 is CASSSGTSFRETQYF.

The J gene is TRBJ1-1, the V gene TRBV18. Per germline, CDR1 KGHSH and CDR2 LQKENI. The CDR3 contains 15 residues. CDR3 protein: CASSPDNIGSGEAFF. The full variable domain, in which reference TRBV18 and TRBJ1-1 provide the parts outside the CDR3, is NAGVMQNPRHLVRRRGQEARLRCSPMKGHSHVYWYRQLPEEGLKFMVYLQKENIIDESGMPKERFSAEFPKEGPSILRIQQVVRGDSAAYFCASSPDNIGSGEAFFGQGTRLTVV.

The V gene is TRBV29-1, the J gene TRBJ2-3; TCRdb names TRBD2, which stays unverified in the absence of DNA. There are 15 residues in the CDR3. CDR1 and CDR2 from the germline V gene are SQVTM and ANQGSEA. CDR3 region: CSAFSGPRYSDTQYF.

This chain links TRBV7-6 with TRBJ2-1; TCRdb's D call, TRBD2, is unchecked because there is no DNA. The CDR3 is 14 amino acids. In germline, CDR1 is SGHVS, CDR2 FNYEAQ. The CDR3 reads CASTTSGGDNEQFF.

V is TRBV12-3 or TRBV12-4 and J is TRBJ1-2; the TCRdb D gene call, TRBD1, has no DNA to confirm it. The CDR3 runs to 13 residues. CDR3 amino acids: CASSVQGFYGYTF.

The chain is built from TRBV7-2 and TRBJ1-1; TCRdb returns TRBD1, unconfirmable since there is no DNA. The V gene's germline CDR1 is SGHTA and CDR2 FQGNSA. The CDR3 runs to 17 residues. The CDR3 sequence: CASSRSVYRGRNTEAFF.

The chain has TRBV20-1 and TRBJ2-1; TCRdb selects TRBD1, and the lack of DNA leaves this call unchecked. The CDR3 has 15 residues. CDR1 and CDR2 from the germline V gene are DFQATT and SNEGSKA (reference sequence). The CDR3 spells CSARDHRVGYNEQFF.

The chain carries TRBV28 and TRBJ2-1; TCRdb's D gene call, TRBD2, goes unchecked for lack of DNA. CDR3 length: 16 amino acids. CDR1 is MDHEN, CDR2 SYDVKM, per germline. CDR3: CASSFSSGRPYNEQFF. Together with reference TRBV28 and TRBJ2-1, the CDR3 gives the full variable domain: DVKVTQSSRYLVKRTGEKVFLECVQDMDHENMFWYRQDPGLGLRLIYFSYDVKMKEKGDIPEGYSVSREKKERFSLILESASTNQTSMYLCASSFSSGRPYNEQFFGPGTRLTVL.

CDR3 residues: CASSPIERRNTEAFF. J is TRBJ1-1 and V is TRBV18. CDR1 KGHSH and CDR2 LQKENI come from the germline V gene. The CDR3 runs 15 residues.

This rearrangement joins TRBV20-1 to TRBJ2-7; the D call of TRBD1 rests on TCRdb alone, since no DNA is present to check it. Germline values: CDR1 DFQATT, CDR2 SNEGSKA (reference sequence). The CDR3 loop spans 14 amino acids. This chain's CDR3 is CSASLDRGNAEQYF.

The chain joins TRBV7-8 to TRBJ2-3; without DNA, the TCRdb call of TRBD1 cannot be checked. Germline V CDR1 and CDR2: SGHVS, FQNEAQ. The CDR3 consists of 16 residues. The CDR3 loop reads CASSPRTGISVDTQYF.

The chain has TRBV7-2 and TRBJ2-1; absent DNA, TCRdb's TRBD2 call cannot be checked. The CDR3 sequence is 16 residues long. Germline CDR1 and CDR2: SGHTA and FQGNSA. CDR3 in amino acids: CASSLELAGGGNEQFF.

The chain uses TRBV5-1 and TRBJ2-2; the TCRdb call, TRBD1, lacks DNA for checking. The CDR3 contains 16 residues. Germline assignment: CDR1 SGHRS and CDR2 YFSETQ. The CDR3 protein is CASSLGDRGHTGELFF.